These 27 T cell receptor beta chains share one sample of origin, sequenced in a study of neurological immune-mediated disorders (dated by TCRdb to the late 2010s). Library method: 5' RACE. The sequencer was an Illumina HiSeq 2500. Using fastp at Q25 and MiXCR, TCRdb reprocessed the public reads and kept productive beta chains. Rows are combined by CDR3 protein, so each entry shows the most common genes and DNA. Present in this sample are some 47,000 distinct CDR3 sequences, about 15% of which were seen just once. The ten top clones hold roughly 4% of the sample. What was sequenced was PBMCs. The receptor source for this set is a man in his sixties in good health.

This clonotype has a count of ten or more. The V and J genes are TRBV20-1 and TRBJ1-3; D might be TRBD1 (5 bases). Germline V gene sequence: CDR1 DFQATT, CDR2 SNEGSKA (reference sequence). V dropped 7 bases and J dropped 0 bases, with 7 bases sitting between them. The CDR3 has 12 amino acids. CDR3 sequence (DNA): TGCAGTGGGGGCGGCTCTGGAAACACCATATATTTT. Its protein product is CSGGGSGNTIYF.

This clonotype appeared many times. The CDR3 DNA reads as TGCAGCGTTACAGTTGTAGATACGCAGTATTTT. Amino acids: CSVTVVDTQYF. The chain uses TRBV29-1 and TRBJ2-3; no definite D call. V was cut by 5 bases and J by 5 bases, with 8 bases left in between. CDR3 size: 11 residues. Germline V gives CDR1 SQVTM, CDR2 ANQGSEA.

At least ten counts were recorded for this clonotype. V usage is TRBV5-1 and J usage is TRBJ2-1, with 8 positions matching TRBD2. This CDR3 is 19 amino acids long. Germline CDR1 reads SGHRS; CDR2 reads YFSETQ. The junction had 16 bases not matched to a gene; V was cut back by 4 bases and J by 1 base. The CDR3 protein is CASSQAAGGRAGSYNEQFF. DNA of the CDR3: TGCGCCAGCAGCCAGGCGGCGGGAGGACGCGCCGGTTCCTACAATGAGCAGTTCTTC.

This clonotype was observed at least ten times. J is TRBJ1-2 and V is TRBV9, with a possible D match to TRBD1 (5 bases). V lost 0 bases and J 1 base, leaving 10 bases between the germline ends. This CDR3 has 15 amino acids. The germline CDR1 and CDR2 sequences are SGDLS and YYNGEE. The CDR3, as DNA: TGTGCCAGCAGCGTAGCCCCAGGGAATAACTATGGCTACACCTTC. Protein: CASSVAPGNNYGYTF. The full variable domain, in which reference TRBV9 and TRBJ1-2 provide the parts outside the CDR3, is DSGVTQTPKHLITATGQRVTLRCSPRSGDLSVYWYQQSLDQGLQFLIQYYNGEERAKGNILERFSAQQFPDLHSELNLSSLELGDSALYFCASSVAPGNNYGYTFGSGTRLTVV.

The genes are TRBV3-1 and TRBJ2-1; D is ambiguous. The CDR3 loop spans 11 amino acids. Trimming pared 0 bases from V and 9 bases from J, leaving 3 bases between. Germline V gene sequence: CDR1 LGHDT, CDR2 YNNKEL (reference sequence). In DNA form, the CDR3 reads TGTGCCAGCAGCCAAGAACGTGAGCAGTTCTTC. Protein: CASSQEREQFF.

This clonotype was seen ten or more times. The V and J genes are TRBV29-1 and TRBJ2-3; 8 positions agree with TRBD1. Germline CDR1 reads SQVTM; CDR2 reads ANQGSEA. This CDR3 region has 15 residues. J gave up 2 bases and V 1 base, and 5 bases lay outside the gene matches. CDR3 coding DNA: TGCAGCGTTGAAGGTGGACAGGGATACACAGATACGCAGTATTTT. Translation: CSVEGGQGYTDTQYF.

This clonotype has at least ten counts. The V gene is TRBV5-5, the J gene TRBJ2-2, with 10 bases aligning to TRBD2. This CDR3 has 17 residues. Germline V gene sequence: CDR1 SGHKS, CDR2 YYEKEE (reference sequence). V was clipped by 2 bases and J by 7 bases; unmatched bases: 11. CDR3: CASSFSGRPISDGELFF. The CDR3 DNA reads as TGTGCCAGCAGCTTTAGCGGGAGGCCCATTTCGGACGGGGAGCTGTTTTTT.

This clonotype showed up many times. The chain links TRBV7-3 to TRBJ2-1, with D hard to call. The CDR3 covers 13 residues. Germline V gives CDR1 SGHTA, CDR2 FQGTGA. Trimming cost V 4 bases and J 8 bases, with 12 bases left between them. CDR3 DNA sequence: TGTGCCAGCAGCTCGGAAACCATGGATGAGCAGTTCTTC. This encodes CASSSETMDEQFF.

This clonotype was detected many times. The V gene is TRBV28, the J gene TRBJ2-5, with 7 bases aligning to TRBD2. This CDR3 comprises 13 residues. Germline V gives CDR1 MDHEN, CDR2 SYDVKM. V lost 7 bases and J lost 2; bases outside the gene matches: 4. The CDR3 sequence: CASTRGVQETQYF. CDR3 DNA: TGTGCCAGCACCCGGGGGGTACAAGAGACCCAGTACTTC.

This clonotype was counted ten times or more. CDR3 amino acids: CSARDSGTGWSTDTQYF. The CDR3 DNA sequence: TGCAGTGCTAGAGATTCCGGGACAGGGTGGTCCACAGATACGCAGTATTTT. The chain couples TRBV20-1 to TRBJ2-3; TRBD1 matches 9 bases. The germline gives CDR1 DFQATT, CDR2 SNEGSKA (reference sequence). This CDR3 contains 17 residues. V shed 0 bases and J 2 bases; nucleotides not matched to a gene: 9.

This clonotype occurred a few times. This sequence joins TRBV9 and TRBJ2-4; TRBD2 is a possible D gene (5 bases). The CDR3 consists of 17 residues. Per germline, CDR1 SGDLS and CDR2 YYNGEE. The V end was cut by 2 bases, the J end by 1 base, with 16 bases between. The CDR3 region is CASSVGVGRSAKNIQYF. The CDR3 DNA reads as TGTGCCAGCAGCGTTGGTGTTGGGAGATCGGCCAAAAACATTCAGTACTTC.

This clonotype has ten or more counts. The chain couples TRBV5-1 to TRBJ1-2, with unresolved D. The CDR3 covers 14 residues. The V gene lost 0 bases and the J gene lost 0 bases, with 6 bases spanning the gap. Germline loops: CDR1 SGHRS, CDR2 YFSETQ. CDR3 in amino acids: CASSLETANYGYTF. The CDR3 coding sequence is TGCGCCAGCAGCTTGGAGACGGCTAACTATGGCTACACCTTC.

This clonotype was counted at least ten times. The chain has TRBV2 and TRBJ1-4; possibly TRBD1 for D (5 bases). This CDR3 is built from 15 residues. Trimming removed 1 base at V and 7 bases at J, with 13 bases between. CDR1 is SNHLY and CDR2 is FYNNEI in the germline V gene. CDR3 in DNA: TGTGCCAGCAGTGAAGGAGGGGTAATTCGTGAAAAACTGTTTTTT. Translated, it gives CASSEGGVIREKLFF.

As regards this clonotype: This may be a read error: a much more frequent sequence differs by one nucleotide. The CDR3 sequence: CASSLGSSGTITGELFF. The CDR3 DNA reads as TGTGCCAGCAGCTTAGGGTCTAGCGGGACGATCACCGGGGAGCTGTTTTTT. The chain has TRBV7-9 and TRBJ2-2; TRBD2 matches at 9 bases. Germline-derived CDR1 and CDR2 are SEHNR and FQNEAQ (reference sequence). The V and J ends lost 1 base and 4 bases, in that order; junction bases with no gene match: 7. The CDR3 spans 17 residues.

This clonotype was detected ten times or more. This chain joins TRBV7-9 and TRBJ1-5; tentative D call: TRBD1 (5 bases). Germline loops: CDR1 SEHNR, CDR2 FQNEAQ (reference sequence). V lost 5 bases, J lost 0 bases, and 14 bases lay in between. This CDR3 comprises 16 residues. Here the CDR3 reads CASSPGAFNSNQPQHF. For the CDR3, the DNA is TGTGCCAGCAGCCCCGGGGCTTTTAATAGCAATCAGCCCCAGCATTTT.

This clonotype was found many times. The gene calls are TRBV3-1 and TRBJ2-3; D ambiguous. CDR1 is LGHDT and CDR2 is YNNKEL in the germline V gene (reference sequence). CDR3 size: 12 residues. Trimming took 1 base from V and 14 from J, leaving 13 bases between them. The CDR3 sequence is CASSQAGLPGYF. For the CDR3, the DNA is TGTGCCAGCAGCCAAGCTGGGTTACCTGGGTATTTT.

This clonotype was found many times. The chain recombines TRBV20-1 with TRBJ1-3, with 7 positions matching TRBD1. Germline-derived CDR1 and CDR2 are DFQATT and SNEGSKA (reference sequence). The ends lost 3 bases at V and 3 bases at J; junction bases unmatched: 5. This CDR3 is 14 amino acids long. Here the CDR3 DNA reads TGCAGTGCTAGGAAGGGGGCGGGTGGAAACACCATATATTTT. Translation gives CSARKGAGGNTIYF.

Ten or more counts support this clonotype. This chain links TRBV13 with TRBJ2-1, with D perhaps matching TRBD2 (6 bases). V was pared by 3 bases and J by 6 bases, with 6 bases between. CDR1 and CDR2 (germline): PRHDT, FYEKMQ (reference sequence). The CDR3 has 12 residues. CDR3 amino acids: CASSFSGNEQFF. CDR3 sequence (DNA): TGTGCCAGCAGCTTTAGCGGCAATGAGCAGTTCTTC.

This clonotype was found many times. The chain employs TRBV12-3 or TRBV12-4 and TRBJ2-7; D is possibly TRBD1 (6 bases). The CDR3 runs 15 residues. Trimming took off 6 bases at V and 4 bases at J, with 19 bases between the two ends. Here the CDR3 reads CASRNREMNPYEQYF. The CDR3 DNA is TGTGCCAGCAGAAACAGGGAAATGAATCCATACGAGCAGTACTTC.

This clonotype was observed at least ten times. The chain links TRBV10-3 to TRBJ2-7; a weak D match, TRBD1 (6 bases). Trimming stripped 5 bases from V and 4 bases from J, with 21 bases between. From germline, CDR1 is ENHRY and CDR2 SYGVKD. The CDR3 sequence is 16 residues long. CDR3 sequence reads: CAISRATQGLIYEQYF. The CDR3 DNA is TGTGCCATCAGTAGAGCTACACAGGGTCTAATATACGAGCAGTACTTC.

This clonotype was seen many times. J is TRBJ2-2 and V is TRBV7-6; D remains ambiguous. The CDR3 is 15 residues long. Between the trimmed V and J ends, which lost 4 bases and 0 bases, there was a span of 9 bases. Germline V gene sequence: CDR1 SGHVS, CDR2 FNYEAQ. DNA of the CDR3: TGTGCCAGCAGCTCAAAGACACCGAACACCGGGGAGCTGTTTTTT. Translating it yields CASSSKTPNTGELFF.

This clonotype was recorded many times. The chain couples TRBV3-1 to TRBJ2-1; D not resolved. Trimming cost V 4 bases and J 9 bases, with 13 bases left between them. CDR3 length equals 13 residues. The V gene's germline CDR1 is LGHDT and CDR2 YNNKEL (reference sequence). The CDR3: CASSRQLSGEQFF. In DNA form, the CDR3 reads TGTGCCAGCAGCCGCCAGTTGAGTGGTGAGCAGTTCTTC.

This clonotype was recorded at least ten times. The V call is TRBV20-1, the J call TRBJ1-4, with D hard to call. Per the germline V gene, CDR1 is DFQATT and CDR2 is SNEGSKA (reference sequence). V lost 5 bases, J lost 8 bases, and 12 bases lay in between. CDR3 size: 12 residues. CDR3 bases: TGCAGTGCTTCGGCAGTGTCCGAAAAACTGTTTTTT. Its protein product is CSASAVSEKLFF.

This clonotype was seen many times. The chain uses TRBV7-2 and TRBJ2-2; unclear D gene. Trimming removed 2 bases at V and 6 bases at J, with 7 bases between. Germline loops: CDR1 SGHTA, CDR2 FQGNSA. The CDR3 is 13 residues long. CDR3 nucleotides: TGTGCCAGCAGCTTAAGTGGGGCCGGGGAGCTGTTTTTT. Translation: CASSLSGAGELFF.

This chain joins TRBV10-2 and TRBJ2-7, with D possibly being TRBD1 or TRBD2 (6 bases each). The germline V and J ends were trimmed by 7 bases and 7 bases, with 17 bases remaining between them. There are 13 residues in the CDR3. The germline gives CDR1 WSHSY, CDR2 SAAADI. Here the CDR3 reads CASTLEGVGEQYF. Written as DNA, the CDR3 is TGCGCCAGCACTTTGGAGGGGGTGGGTGAGCAGTACTTC.

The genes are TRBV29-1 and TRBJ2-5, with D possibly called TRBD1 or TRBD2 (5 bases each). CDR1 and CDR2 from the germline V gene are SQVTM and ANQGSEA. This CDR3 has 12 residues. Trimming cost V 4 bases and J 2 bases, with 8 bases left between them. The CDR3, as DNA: TGCAGCGTTGGGGACGGACAAGAGACCCAGTACTTC. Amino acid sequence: CSVGDGQETQYF.

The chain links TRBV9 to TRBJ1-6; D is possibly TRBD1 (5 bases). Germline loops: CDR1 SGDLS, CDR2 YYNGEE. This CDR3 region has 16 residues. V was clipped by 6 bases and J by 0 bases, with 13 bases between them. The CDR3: CASTHRQSSYNSPLHF. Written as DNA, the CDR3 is TGTGCCAGCACCCACAGGCAGAGCTCCTATAATTCACCCCTCCACTTT.